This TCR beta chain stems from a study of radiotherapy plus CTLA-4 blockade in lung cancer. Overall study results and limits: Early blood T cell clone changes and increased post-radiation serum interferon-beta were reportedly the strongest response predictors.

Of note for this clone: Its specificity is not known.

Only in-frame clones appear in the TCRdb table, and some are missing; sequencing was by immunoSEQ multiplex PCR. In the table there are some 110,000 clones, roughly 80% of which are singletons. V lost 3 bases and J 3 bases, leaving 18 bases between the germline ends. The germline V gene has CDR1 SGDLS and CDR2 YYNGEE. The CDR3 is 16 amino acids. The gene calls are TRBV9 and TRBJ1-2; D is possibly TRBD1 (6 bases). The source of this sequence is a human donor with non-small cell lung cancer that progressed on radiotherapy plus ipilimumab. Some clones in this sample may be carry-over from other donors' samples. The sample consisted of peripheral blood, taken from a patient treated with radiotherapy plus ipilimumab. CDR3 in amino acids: CASSDRTGRGYYGYTF. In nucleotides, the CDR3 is TGTGCCAGCAGCGACAGAACAGGGAGGGGGTACTATGGCTACACCTTC. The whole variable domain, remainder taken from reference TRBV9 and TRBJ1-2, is DSGVTQTPKHLITATGQRVTLRCSPRSGDLSVYWYQQSLDQGLQFLIQYYNGEERAKGNILERFSAQQFPDLHSELNLSSLELGDSALYFCASSDRTGRGYYGYTFGSGTRLTVV.